Listed here are 6 T cell receptor beta chains from one sample, sequenced in a study of cytomegalovirus exposure and HLA in healthy donors. 60 Vbeta and 13 Jbeta primers were used in PCR. Produced via immunoSEQ multiplex PCR; TCRdb's table is partial and in-frame only. The profile shows around 130,000 clones, 65% to 90% of them singletons. Sequenced sample: PBMCs. All receptors come from a woman in her late teens or twenties in good health and CMV-seropositive.

The V call is TRBV19, the J call TRBJ2-1; D possibly corresponds to TRBD1 (6 bases). Germline V gives CDR1 LNHDA, CDR2 SQIVND (reference sequence). V was clipped by 8 bases and J by 2 bases, with 13 bases between them. The CDR3 consists of 14 residues. CDR3 amino acids: CASVRGGPYNEQFF. The DNA for the CDR3 is TGTGCCAGTGTTAGAGGGGGACCCTACAATGAGCAGTTCTTC.

The J gene is TRBJ1-2, the V gene TRBV29-1; D is undetermined. Germline V gene lookup returns CDR1 SQVTM and CDR2 ANQGSEA. With 7 bases removed from V and 2 bases from J, the gap between germline ends came to 11 bases. There are 12 residues in the CDR3. Written as DNA, the CDR3 is TGCAGCGGCTACGAGGTCAACTATGGCTACACCTTC. Amino acid sequence: CSGYEVNYGYTF.

The chain joins TRBV13 to TRBJ2-1; 7 nucleotides line up with TRBD2. CDR1 and CDR2 from the germline V gene are PRHDT and FYEKMQ (reference sequence). The CDR3 runs 11 residues. V lost 4 bases, J lost 14 bases, and 5 bases stayed unmatched. CDR3 in DNA: TGTGCCAGCAGCTCGCGGGGGAAGGAGTTCTTC. Amino acids: CASSSRGKEFF. The whole variable domain, filled in from reference TRBV13 and TRBJ2-1, reads AAGVIQSPRHLIKEKRETATLKCYPIPRHDTVYWYQQGPGQDPQFLISFYEKMQSDKGSIPDRFSAQQFSDYHSELNMSSLELGDSALYFCASSSRGKEFFGPGTRLTVL.

In its sample, this clone was seen once. The rearrangement joins TRBV11-2 to TRBJ1-2; a possible D gene is TRBD1 (5 bases). Trimming took 5 bases from V and 0 from J, leaving 16 bases between them. Germline V gene lookup returns CDR1 SGHAT and CDR2 FQNNGV. The CDR3 length is 16 residues. CDR3 region: CASSPQLQTANYGYTF. The CDR3 DNA is TGTGCCAGCAGCCCCCAACTACAGACAGCTAACTATGGCTACACCTTC.

The chain links TRBV11-2 to TRBJ1-2; TRBD1 agrees at 7 bases. After removal of 3 bases from V and 0 bases from J, the junction contained 7 bases not matched to a gene. The CDR3 contains 16 residues. Germline assignment: CDR1 SGHAT and CDR2 FQNNGV. CDR3 region: CASSLGRTGPNYGYTF. CDR3 DNA: TGTGCCAGCAGCTTGGGGAGGACAGGTCCTAACTATGGCTACACCTTC.

The CDR3 DNA reads TGTGCCAGCAGAACAGGGTTTGTGGGCACTGAAGCTTTCTTT. Its translation: CASRTGFVGTEAFF. The rearrangement links TRBV7-9 to TRBJ1-1; D is possibly TRBD1 (6 bases). V shed 6 bases and J shed 4 bases, with 15 bases lying between them. Per germline, CDR1 SEHNR and CDR2 FQNEAQ (reference sequence). The CDR3 covers 14 residues.